This entry describes one T cell receptor (beta chain). J lost 3 bases, V lost 2 bases, and 7 bases had no gene match. Germline assignment: CDR1 GTSNPN and CDR2 SVGIG (reference sequence). CDR3 length: 15 residues. Individuals drawn from 24 US areas were about 18 to 95 years old. Assignment of participants to cohorts was predicated upon participant-reported clinical history. Recovered status in Cohort 3 required two negative PCRs, clearance, or symptom resolution. Authors' data handling: Researchers report that nucleated cell counts were estimated from reference gene primer amplification. Sequencing was performed with immunoSEQ multiplex PCR; in TCRdb, only in-frame clones are kept and a portion is missing. The DNA gave D and trimming, while V, J and clone size come from that table. This table has about 260,000 clones, more than 70% appearing once. This sample is drawn from a study of blood T cell repertoires in COVID-19.

This clonotype was obtained from a woman between 50 and 59 years old who had recovered from COVID-19. The chain uses TRBV30 and TRBJ2-1, with 7 bases lining up with TRBD1. The source material was PBMCs or T cells enriched from blood (not recorded which). The DNA of the CDR3 is TGTGCCTGGAGTCTAGGACAGGCCAACTACAATGAGCAGTTCTTC. This translates into CAWSLGQANYNEQFF.